Each of the 30 T cell receptor beta chains below was sequenced from the same sample in a study of blood T cell repertoires in COVID-19. Sequenced by immunoSEQ multiplex PCR; TCRdb stores in-frame clones only, minus some. This table has 200,000 to 250,000 clones, 82% appearing once. Sequencing used peripheral blood. The receptors here all came from a woman older than 75 with COVID-19, enrolled during active disease.

V usage is TRBV5-4 and J usage is TRBJ2-3, with 10 bases that match TRBD2. Germline V gene data show CDR1 as SGHNT and CDR2 as YYREEE (reference sequence). The trim removed 3 bases at V and 5 bases at J, leaving 6 bases unmatched. The length of the CDR3 is 15 residues. The DNA of the CDR3 is TGTGCCAGCAGCTCCAGCGGGGGGGCTAAAGATACGCAGTATTTT. It encodes CASSSSGGAKDTQYF.

This clone occurred once. One end of the junction is discordant with germline, which a read error may explain. This chain joins TRBV19 and TRBJ1-5; 9 bases match TRBD1. The CDR3 runs to 13 residues. The germline V gene has CDR1 LNHDA and CDR2 SQIVND (reference sequence). The CDR3 coding sequence is TGTGCCAGTAGTGGATCGTTAACAGGGGGCCTCCAGTTT. Protein sequence: CASSGSLTGGLQF.

Comment on this clone: In the same sample, other DNA sequences code for this CDR3. This rearrangement joins TRBV12-3 or TRBV12-4 to TRBJ1-2; D remains unclear. V lost 5 bases to trimming and J lost 5 bases, with 6 bases between them. This CDR3 contains 11 residues. This CDR3 reads CASSPGYGYTF. CDR3 in DNA: TGTGCCAGCAGTCCCGGGTATGGCTACACCTTC.

The gene calls are TRBV18 and TRBJ1-4, with 10 nucleotides matching TRBD1. Losses at the gene ends were 4 bases for V and 3 bases for J; bases not matched to a gene: 8. This CDR3 contains 17 residues. The germline V gene encodes CDR1 KGHSH and CDR2 LQKENI. The CDR3 protein is CASSLTRDRGSNEKLFF. The CDR3, as DNA: TGTGCCAGCTCACTGACCCGGGACAGGGGCTCTAATGAAAAACTGTTTTTT.

This chain uses TRBV2 with TRBJ2-2; 10 nucleotides agree with TRBD2. The CDR3 extends over 15 amino acids. The V gene's germline CDR1 is SNHLY and CDR2 FYNNEI. With 6 bases clipped from V and 5 bases from J, the junction kept 6 bases outside the gene matches. The DNA of the CDR3 is TGTGCCAGCAGATTAGCGGGAGGAGGGACCGGGGAGCTGTTTTTT. Its protein is CASRLAGGGTGELFF.

This chain uses TRBV27 with TRBJ1-2; 10 bases agree with TRBD1. The V and J ends lost 10 bases and 8 bases, in that order; junction bases with no gene match: 7. CDR1 MNHEY and CDR2 SMNVEV come from the germline V gene (reference sequence). CDR3 length: 12 residues. The CDR3 reads CAKDRGNFGYTF. The CDR3 nucleotides are TGTGCCAAGGACAGGGGGAACTTCGGCTACACCTTC.

This rearrangement joins TRBV19 to TRBJ2-2; weak D call: TRBD1 (5 bases). The CDR3 is 15 residues long. Germline V gene data show CDR1 as LNHDA and CDR2 as SQIVND (reference sequence). Trimming took 5 bases from V and 3 from J, leaving 13 bases between them. Written as DNA, the CDR3 is TGTGCCAGTAGTGTCGAAATAGGGGACACCGGGGAGCTGTTTTTT. It encodes CASSVEIGDTGELFF.

V gene TRBV12-3 or TRBV12-4 combines with J gene TRBJ2-1; 8 bases are a match to TRBD2. CDR3 size: 12 residues. With 6 bases clipped from V and 7 bases from J, the junction kept 2 bases outside the gene matches. CDR3 residues: CASSREGNEQFF. In DNA form, the CDR3 reads TGTGCCAGCAGCCGGGAGGGGAATGAGCAGTTCTTC.

At least ten counts were recorded for this clone. V usage is TRBV12-3 or TRBV12-4 and J usage is TRBJ2-6, with a weak D call TRBD2 (5 bases). The CDR3 runs 13 residues. Trimming shortened V by 5 bases and J by 12 bases, and 14 bases separated the two germline ends. CDR3 amino acids: CASSTDSTPVLTF. DNA for the CDR3: TGTGCCAGCAGTACGGACTCTACCCCCGTCCTGACTTTC.

This clone has just one count. The chain has TRBV11-2 and TRBJ2-7; D is possibly TRBD1 (6 bases). Germline CDR1 and CDR2: SGHAT and FQNNGV. The CDR3 is 14 residues long. V was pared by 3 bases and J by 3 bases, with 12 bases between. In DNA form, the CDR3 reads TGTGCCAGCAGCTTTATGACAGGTTACTACGAGCAGTACTTC. Protein: CASSFMTGYYEQYF.

This clone was observed a single time. The rearrangement links TRBV6-5 to TRBJ1-5, with a tentative D call TRBD1 (5 bases). V was clipped by 6 bases and J by 7 bases, with 19 bases between them. CDR3 length: 15 amino acids. Germline values: CDR1 MNHEY, CDR2 SVGAGI. The CDR3, as DNA: TGTGCCAGCAGACGTTTTCTGGGGGAGGACCAGCCCCAGCATTTT. This encodes CASRRFLGEDQPQHF.

V is TRBV9 and J is TRBJ1-2; D might be TRBD1 (5 bases). Between the trimmed V and J ends, which lost 6 bases and 3 bases, there was a span of 18 bases. Per germline, CDR1 SGDLS and CDR2 YYNGEE. The CDR3 is made up of 15 amino acids. The CDR3 sequence: CASNPWEGSDYGYTF. CDR3 DNA: TGTGCCAGCAACCCCTGGGAGGGGTCTGACTATGGCTACACCTTC.

The V and J genes are TRBV19 and TRBJ2-3; 8 bases align to TRBD1. V shed 7 bases, J shed 4 bases, and the junction held 10 bases outside the gene matches. This CDR3 has 15 residues. CDR1 is LNHDA and CDR2 is SQIVND in the germline V gene (reference sequence). This CDR3 is CASKPWDRLADTQYF. For the CDR3, the DNA is TGTGCCAGTAAACCCTGGGACAGGCTGGCAGATACGCAGTATTTT.

The V call is TRBV4-2, the J call TRBJ2-6; 9 nucleotides match TRBD1. Germline V CDR1 and CDR2: LGHNA, YNFKEQ. This CDR3 spans 21 amino acids. Trimming removed 4 bases from V and 1 base from J; junction bases left unmatched: 17. The CDR3 spells CASSPLSASGGQGSGANVLTF. The CDR3 region has the DNA TGTGCCAGCAGCCCTCTAAGCGCCTCCGGGGGACAGGGTTCTGGGGCCAACGTCCTGACTTTC.

The chain recombines TRBV2 with TRBJ2-2; tentative D call: TRBD1 (6 bases). Deletions cut 5 bases from V and 2 bases from J, with 9 bases between. The CDR3 contains 14 residues. CDR1 is SNHLY and CDR2 is FYNNEI in the germline V gene. CDR3 protein: CASSPGQNTGELFF. CDR3 coding DNA: TGTGCCAGCAGTCCGGGACAAAACACCGGGGAGCTGTTTTTT.

The V and J genes are TRBV7-3 and TRBJ2-2, with TRBD2 as a possible D gene (6 bases). V shed 1 base and J shed 7 bases, with 10 bases lying between them. Germline V lookup: CDR1 SGHTA, CDR2 FQGTGA. There are 14 residues in the CDR3. The CDR3 is CASSLRLVGGELFF. As DNA, the CDR3 is TGTGCCAGCAGCTTAAGACTAGTAGGCGGGGAGCTGTTTTTT.

The V gene is TRBV30, the J gene TRBJ2-7, with TRBD2 matching 15 bases. V shed 8 bases, J shed 4 bases, and the junction held 0 bases outside the gene matches. Germline assignment: CDR1 GTSNPN and CDR2 SVGIG (reference sequence). CDR3 length: 12 amino acids. This chain's CDR3 is CAGTSGGYEQYF. DNA for the CDR3: TGTGCCGGGACTAGCGGGGGGTACGAGCAGTACTTC.

This chain connects TRBV9 to TRBJ1-1; D perhaps matches TRBD1 (6 bases). Germline CDR1 reads SGDLS; CDR2 reads YYNGEE. V lost 0 bases and J lost 3, with 12 bases in between. This CDR3 spans 15 amino acids. In DNA form, the CDR3 reads TGTGCCAGCAGCGTAGTAAGGGGGTCTTACACTGAAGCTTTCTTT. Its protein is CASSVVRGSYTEAFF.

J is TRBJ1-1 and V is TRBV28, with 7 bases lining up with TRBD1. The CDR3 has 15 residues. V was pared by 1 base and J by 11 bases, with 13 bases of the junction left unmatched. Germline V gives CDR1 MDHEN, CDR2 SYDVKM. The CDR3 DNA follows: TGTGCCAGCAGTTTATTCCCGGGACAGACCAGCCGCGCTTTCTTT. Protein product: CASSLFPGQTSRAFF.

This chain connects TRBV6-5 to TRBJ2-7; 9 bases align to TRBD1. After removal of 6 bases from V and 7 bases from J, the junction contained 4 bases not matched to a gene. Germline lookup yields CDR1 MNHEY and CDR2 SVGAGI. This CDR3 has 12 residues. In DNA, the CDR3 is TGTGCCAGCAGGAACAGGGGGCAGGAGCAGTACTTC. Protein product: CASRNRGQEQYF.

The chain has TRBV6-5 and TRBJ2-1; D is unresolved. Germline CDR1 reads MNHEY; CDR2 reads SVGAGI. V was shortened by 7 bases and J by 6 bases, with 19 bases between the two germline ends. CDR3 length: 15 amino acids. This chain's CDR3 is CASIQPGLNGNEQFF. CDR3 coding DNA: TGTGCCAGCATTCAACCCGGTTTAAACGGCAATGAGCAGTTCTTC.

In its sample, this clone was seen a few times. This chain uses TRBV18 with TRBJ1-5, with D perhaps matching TRBD1 (5 bases). Germline CDR1 is KGHSH and CDR2 is LQKENI. The V gene lost 6 bases and the J gene lost 2 bases, with 11 bases spanning the gap. There are 14 residues in the CDR3. CDR3 nucleotide sequence: TGTGCCAGCTCGGAAGGGGTAGGCAATCAGCCCCAGCATTTT. This encodes CASSEGVGNQPQHF.

The V gene is TRBV7-2, the J gene TRBJ2-3; 7 bases line up with TRBD2. The CDR3 runs 15 residues. The J segment lost 4 bases and the V segment lost 0 bases, leaving 4 bases of the junction unmatched. The V gene's germline CDR1 is SGHTA and CDR2 FQGNSA. CDR3 coding DNA: TGTGCCAGCAGCTTAGCGGGAGGGCCGGCAGATACGCAGTATTTT. Its translation is CASSLAGGPADTQYF.

The chain couples TRBV25-1 to TRBJ2-3; 12 bases match TRBD2. Germline assignment: CDR1 MGHDK and CDR2 SYGVNS. The CDR3 has 16 amino acids. The V and J ends lost 2 bases and 4 bases, in that order; junction bases with no gene match: 4. DNA for the CDR3: TGTGCCAGCAGTGAACTAGCGGGGGGGCTGGCAGATACGCAGTATTTT. Translating gives CASSELAGGLADTQYF.

The V gene is TRBV7-3, the J gene TRBJ2-7; D unclear. Germline V gene sequence: CDR1 SGHTA, CDR2 FQGTGA. The CDR3 extends over 15 amino acids. The germline V and J ends were trimmed by 3 bases and 6 bases, with 18 bases remaining between them. DNA for the CDR3: TGTGCCAGCAGCTTCCAAAGGAGTAATCTGGCCGAGCAGTACTTC. This encodes CASSFQRSNLAEQYF.

The table lists this clone with a count of one. A read error may account for a junction end that differs from germline. The chain is built from TRBV15 and TRBJ1-2; 8 bases match TRBD1. Germline CDR1 LNHNV, CDR2 YYDKDF (reference sequence). This CDR3 comprises 13 residues. The CDR3 DNA reads TGTGCCACCAGCAGCCGGGACAGGCTTTCTTCCCTCTTC. Residues: CATSSRDRLSSLF.

The V gene is TRBV6-2 or TRBV6-3, the J gene TRBJ1-1, with a possible D match to TRBD1 (5 bases). From germline, CDR1 is MNHEY and CDR2 SVGEGT. The CDR3 is 18 residues long. V was trimmed by 2 bases and J by 6 bases, leaving 25 bases between them. The DNA of the CDR3 is TGTGCCAGCAGTTACAGGGGAAACATTGGGGAGGGGAGCGCTGAAGCTTTCTTT. Translating it yields CASSYRGNIGEGSAEAFF.

The V call is TRBV18, the J call TRBJ2-2; maybe TRBD2 (5 bases). The CDR3 spans 16 residues. The V gene's germline CDR1 is KGHSH and CDR2 LQKENI. Between the trimmed V and J ends, which lost 2 bases and 4 bases, there was a span of 14 bases. CDR3 protein: CASSPSSQRATGELFF. CDR3 nucleotide sequence: TGTGCCAGCTCACCATCCAGCCAGAGGGCCACCGGGGAGCTGTTTTTT.

This sequence joins TRBV30 and TRBJ1-6; 9 bases agree with TRBD1. Germline trimming cut 1 base from V and 8 bases from J; bases unmatched to any gene: 3. The germline V gene has CDR1 GTSNPN and CDR2 SVGIG (reference sequence). This CDR3 has 14 amino acids. The DNA for the CDR3 is TGTGCCTGGAGTGGGGGACAGGGATATTCACCCCTCCACTTT. This gives the protein CAWSGGQGYSPLHF.

The chain carries TRBV19 and TRBJ2-7, with D possibly being TRBD1 (6 bases). Germline CDR1 LNHDA, CDR2 SQIVND (reference sequence). The CDR3 runs 13 residues. The V end was cut by 4 bases, the J end by 1 base, with 8 bases between. Written as DNA, the CDR3 is TGTGCCAGTAGTAACACAGGGTCCTACGAGCAGTACTTC. Its protein is CASSNTGSYEQYF.